A selection of T cell receptor beta chains follows, all from one sample in a study of spatial heterogeneity in lung cancer. In TCRdb, the 5' RACE reads were re-called with MiXCR into one record per CDR3 protein. The sample lists roughly 8,000 distinct CDR3 sequences; 9.6% were seen once. The sample here was lung tumor tissue, taken at surgery. Every receptor here comes from a male donor with early-stage non-small cell lung cancer. Each CDR3 is given with its conserved first and last residue. D genes are given only for firm matches. Clone sizes are given selectively: once, few, many, or a class where the clone is expanded.

V: TRBV7-2
D: NA
J: TRBJ1-2
size: many
DNA: TGTGCCAGCAGCTTATTATTGACCGGGGACTACACCTTC
CDR3: CASSLLLTGDYTF

V: TRBV2
D: NA
J: TRBJ2-7
size: many
DNA: TGTGCCAGCAAGAAGGACGGAGCCCCGTCCTACGAGCAGTACTTC
CDR3: CASKKDGAPSYEQYF

V: TRBV4-2
D: NA
J: TRBJ1-3
size: many
DNA: TGTGCCAGCAGCCGACTCATGACGGACTCTGGAAACACCATATATTTT
CDR3: CASSRLMTDSGNTIYF

V: TRBV7-8
D: NA
J: TRBJ1-5
size: many
DNA: TGTGCCAGCAGGTCCGGGAATCAGCCCCAGCATTTT
CDR3: CASRSGNQPQHF

V: TRBV7-2
D: NA
J: TRBJ1-1
size: many
DNA: TGTGCCAGCAGCTTAGATCTGGGAACTACTGAAGCTTTCTTT
CDR3: CASSLDLGTTEAFF

V: TRBV24-1
D: NA
J: TRBJ2-1
size: many
DNA: TGTGCCACCAGTGATTTGGGGGGTGAGCAGTTCTTC
CDR3: CATSDLGGEQFF

V: TRBV10-3
D: TRBD2
J: TRBJ2-1
size: many
DNA: TGTGCCATCAAGGCGGGGGGTGGGGATGAGCAGTTCTTC
CDR3: CAIKAGGGDEQFF

V: TRBV28
D: NA
J: TRBJ2-5
size: many
DNA: TGTGCCAGCAGTCCGGGGACACCGGAGACCCAGTACTTC
CDR3: CASSPGTPETQYF

V: TRBV7-3
D: NA
J: TRBJ2-3
size: many
DNA: TGTGCCAGCAGCCAAGGCAGGGCAGATACGCAGTATTTT
CDR3: CASSQGRADTQYF

V: TRBV3-1
D: NA
J: TRBJ1-6
size: many
DNA: TGTGCCAGCAGCCAAGGTCCTAATTCACCCCTCCACTTT
CDR3: CASSQGPNSPLHF

V: TRBV20-1
D: NA
J: TRBJ2-3
size: NA
DNA: TGCAGTGCTAGACCCCCCACAGGCACAGATACGCAGTATTTT
CDR3: CSARPPTGTDTQYF

V: TRBV12-3/TRBV12-4
D: NA
J: TRBJ1-2
size: many
DNA: TGTGCCAGCAGTTTGGCGGGGTATGGCTACACCTTC
CDR3: CASSLAGYGYTF

V: TRBV6-5
D: TRBD1
J: TRBJ1-1
size: many
DNA: TGTGCCAGCACCAGGGCAGGGGGCCTCTTTATGAACACTGAAGCTTTCTTT
CDR3: CASTRAGGLFMNTEAFF

V: TRBV10-3
D: NA
J: TRBJ1-5
size: large
DNA: TGTGCCATCAGTGACTACAGGGAGAATCAGCCCCAGCATTTT
CDR3: CAISDYRENQPQHF

V: TRBV7-2
D: NA
J: TRBJ2-1
size: many
DNA: TGTGCCAGCAGCTTAGTGGTCACCCTGAGCTCCTACAATGAGCAGTTCTTC
CDR3: CASSLVVTLSSYNEQFF

V: TRBV3-1
D: NA
J: TRBJ2-3
size: many
DNA: TGTGCCAGCAGCCAAGATTTCAGGACAAGGTTTCCAGATACGCAGTATTTT
CDR3: CASSQDFRTRFPDTQYF

V: TRBV27
D: TRBD1
J: TRBJ1-2
size: many
DNA: TGTGCCAGCAGTCAGGGGACAGACTTCTATGGCTACACCTTC
CDR3: CASSQGTDFYGYTF

V: TRBV20-1
D: TRBD1
J: TRBJ1-3
size: many
DNA: TGCAGTGCCTCGGGGACAGGACTCTCTGGAAACACCATATATTTT
CDR3: CSASGTGLSGNTIYF

V: TRBV5-4
D: NA
J: TRBJ1-3
size: many
DNA: TGTGCCAGCAGCTTAGTGGGGGGAAACACCATATATTTT
CDR3: CASSLVGGNTIYF

V: TRBV12-3/TRBV12-4
D: TRBD2
J: TRBJ2-3
size: many
DNA: TGTGCCAGCGGGAGGGCCGGAGCAGATACGCAGTATTTT
CDR3: CASGRAGADTQYF

V: TRBV6-1
D: NA
J: TRBJ1-1
size: many
DNA: TGTGCCAGCAGTGTGGGCACTGAAGCTTTCTTT
CDR3: CASSVGTEAFF

V: TRBV12-3/TRBV12-4
D: NA
J: TRBJ2-2
size: many
DNA: TGTGCCAGCAGTTTAAGCGCAGGAGGGGACACCGGGGAGCTGTTTTTT
CDR3: CASSLSAGGDTGELFF

V: TRBV27
D: TRBD1
J: TRBJ2-2
size: many
DNA: TGTGCCAGCAGTTCCTGGACAGGGTGGACCGGGGAGCTGTTTTTT
CDR3: CASSSWTGWTGELFF

V: TRBV10-1
D: NA
J: TRBJ2-1
size: many
DNA: TGCGCCAGCAGTGAGCTCGTTACTGGACCTTCAAACTACAATGAGCAGTTCTTC
CDR3: CASSELVTGPSNYNEQFF

V: TRBV11-2
D: NA
J: TRBJ2-3
size: hyperexpanded
DNA: TGTGCCAGCAGTACACTAACGGGAATAGATACGCAGTATTTT
CDR3: CASSTLTGIDTQYF

V: TRBV20-1
D: NA
J: TRBJ2-4
size: medium-sized
DNA: TGCAGTGCTCGTAAAGGGTTATCAGGATTCATTCAGTACTTC
CDR3: CSARKGLSGFIQYF

V: TRBV6-5
D: TRBD1
J: TRBJ2-4
size: many
DNA: TGTGCCAGCAGAGCCCTGTCGGGACAGGGAAGGAAAAACATTCAGTACTTC
CDR3: CASRALSGQGRKNIQYF

V: TRBV5-1
D: NA
J: TRBJ1-2
size: medium-sized
DNA: TGCGCCAGCAGCTTTCTCCTCGAGCAGAACTATGGCTACACCTTC
CDR3: CASSFLLEQNYGYTF

V: TRBV30
D: NA
J: TRBJ2-3
size: NA
DNA: TGTGCCTGGCATCGGGGACTCACAGATACGCAGTATTTT
CDR3: CAWHRGLTDTQYF

V: TRBV6-1
D: NA
J: TRBJ2-7
size: NA
DNA: TGTGCCAGCAGTGAAAGCAGGGGTGACGAGCAGTACTTC
CDR3: CASSESRGDEQYF

V: TRBV7-9
D: NA
J: TRBJ1-1
size: many
DNA: TGTGCCAGCAGCTTAGGGCAAAAAGGAACTGAAGCTTTCTTT
CDR3: CASSLGQKGTEAFF

V: TRBV2
D: NA
J: TRBJ1-5
size: many
DNA: TGTGCCAGCAGTGATAGGGGTAAAAGCAATCAGCCCCAGCATTTT
CDR3: CASSDRGKSNQPQHF

V: TRBV7-2
D: NA
J: TRBJ1-6
size: many
DNA: TGTGCCAGCAGCTTTGGTGACAGTAGGGCCCCCCTCCACTTT
CDR3: CASSFGDSRAPLHF

V: TRBV5-1
D: NA
J: TRBJ2-5
size: many
DNA: TGCGCCAGCAGCATTAAGGGGGAGGAAGAGACCCAGTACTTC
CDR3: CASSIKGEEETQYF

V: TRBV5-1
D: NA
J: TRBJ1-1
size: many
DNA: TGCGCCAGCAGCTTGGTGGCAGGGAGCACTGAAGCTTTCTTT
CDR3: CASSLVAGSTEAFF

V: TRBV29-1
D: NA
J: TRBJ1-2
size: once
DNA: TGCAGCGTCAAACCCGGGATCGAGAATCTAAGCTTC
CDR3: CSVKPGIENLSF

V: TRBV27
D: NA
J: TRBJ2-1
size: many
DNA: TGTGCCAGCAGTTTAGCTCACCTATCCTACAATGAGCAGTTCTTC
CDR3: CASSLAHLSYNEQFF

V: TRBV12-5
D: NA
J: TRBJ2-3
size: many
DNA: TGTGCTAGTGGTTTGCTTTATACGCAGTATTTT
CDR3: CASGLLYTQYF

V: TRBV25-1
D: NA
J: TRBJ2-2
size: medium-sized
DNA: TGTGCCAGCAGGAGGGTAGGGGACACCGGGGAGCTGTTTTTT
CDR3: CASRRVGDTGELFF

V: TRBV5-1
D: TRBD2
J: TRBJ2-1
size: many
DNA: TGCGCCAGCAGCTTGTCGGGCGGGAGGGATGAGCAGTTCTTC
CDR3: CASSLSGGRDEQFF

V: TRBV21-1
D: NA
J: TRBJ1-1
size: many
DNA: TGTGCCAGCAGCAAAACAGGAGGGTTTAACACTGAAGCTTTCTTT
CDR3: CASSKTGGFNTEAFF

V: TRBV11-2
D: TRBD1
J: TRBJ1-3
size: many
DNA: TGTGCCAGCAGCTTATCGAGGGGGCTGAGTGGAAACACCATATATTTT
CDR3: CASSLSRGLSGNTIYF

V: TRBV7-8
D: NA
J: TRBJ1-1
size: many
DNA: TGTGCCAGCAGCTTAGGCTCAGGGAACACTGAAGCTTTCTTT
CDR3: CASSLGSGNTEAFF